This TCR beta chain comes out of a study of neoadjuvant anti-PD-1 for oral cavity cancer. Time point indicated: after neoadjuvant nivolumab, at surgical resection. The patients had HPV-negative, locally advanced oral cavity squamous cell carcinoma. Analysis of PBMCs was direct, with no culture step. Study-level results: TCR analyses covered only a few patients per response group.

This clone was counted a single time. The target antigen is unknown. This table comes from immunoSEQ multiplex PCR, and its TCRdb copy is limited to in-frame clones, with some not included. Of tens of thousands of clones listed, roughly 77% are singletons. CDR1 is LNHDA, CDR2 SQIVND, per germline (reference sequence). Trimming took off 6 bases at V and 9 bases at J, with 27 bases between the two ends. The CDR3 covers 17 residues. Sequencing was performed on PBMCs, taken after nivolumab (anti-PD-1) treatment. This chain joins TRBV19 and TRBJ1-5; perhaps TRBD1 as D (5 bases). The TCR sequence derives from a person aged 35-79 years with oral cavity squamous cell carcinoma. The CDR3 DNA is TGTGCCAGTAGGAATTGGTTCGGGGGGGGACGGCCCCGGCCCCAGCATTTT. It encodes CASRNWFGGGRPRPQHF.